These T cell receptor beta chains were read from a single sample in a study of blood T cell repertoires in COVID-19. Here immunoSEQ multiplex PCR was the method, and the copy in TCRdb shows in-frame clones only, minus some. In the table there are 140,000 or so clones, approximately 80% of which are singletons. The sample taken for sequencing was peripheral blood. Receptors were obtained from a man in his 70s who had recovered from COVID-19. CDR3s include the opening cysteine and the closing phenylalanine or tryptophan. D genes are given only for firm matches.

v_call	j_call	d_call	cdr3_aa
TRBV19	TRBJ2-2	TRBD2	CASSSGRTNTGELFF
TRBV5-1	TRBJ1-1	TRBD1	CASSRRSPGQFAGGTEAFF
TRBV18	TRBJ2-5	TRBD2	CASSPRLAGEETQYF
TRBV9	TRBJ2-2	TRBD1	CASSVVWDRGFTGELFF
TRBV6-2/TRBV6-3	TRBJ2-1	TRBD2	CASSYGGGRVAPAGYNEQFF
TRBV28	TRBJ2-2	TRBD1	CASSLGQGPGELFF
TRBV7-3	TRBJ2-1	TRBD2	CASSLELAGVSNEQFF
TRBV20-1	TRBJ1-2	-	CSARQGYGYTF
TRBV6-6	TRBJ2-3	-	CASSYGAPRADTQYF
TRBV2	TRBJ2-7	TRBD1	CAGGTGWYEQYF
TRBV6-1	TRBJ2-3	TRBD2	CASSDSGPGGDTQYF
TRBV3-1/TRBV3-2	TRBJ1-1	-	CASSHTDRNTEAFF
TRBV19	TRBJ2-1	TRBD2	CASSRLAGSDEQFF
TRBV5-1	TRBJ1-1	TRBD1	CASSPGGVTEAFF
TRBV10-1	TRBJ2-1	-	CASSPSLRNEQFF
TRBV4-1	TRBJ1-1	-	CASSQVFAGPRNTEAFF
TRBV29-1	TRBJ2-7	TRBD1	CSVVEGQLAYEQYF
TRBV14	TRBJ2-3	-	CASSQDRETDTQYF
TRBV7-2	TRBJ2-3	-	CASSFNGDSTDTQYF
TRBV5-1	TRBJ2-5	TRBD2	CASSSPGGETQYF
TRBV18	TRBJ1-1	-	CASSPITGRTEAFF
TRBV11-2	TRBJ2-7	TRBD2	CASSHSSGSYEQYF
TRBV10-2	TRBJ1-4	-	CASSETGRSNEKLFF
TRBV2	TRBJ1-2	-	CASSAQGGGGYTF
TRBV7-6	TRBJ2-1	-	CASSLTVGGRSSYNEQFF
TRBV19	TRBJ2-3	TRBD2	CASSVLAGGLDTQYF
TRBV5-6	TRBJ2-7	-	CASSLADDFTAEQYF
TRBV5-4	TRBJ2-5	-	CASSSFEGRMETQYF
TRBV11-2	TRBJ2-1	TRBD2	CASSLNSARGSGSHNEQFF
TRBV7-2	TRBJ2-2	-	CASSLEAPTGELFF
TRBV6-1	TRBJ2-7	-	CASSEVGRRGEQYF
TRBV2	TRBJ1-4	-	CASSLQGSGEKLFF
TRBV2	TRBJ1-1	-	CASTEGTVPNTEAFF
TRBV5-1	TRBJ2-7	TRBD2	CASSLVAGGYEQYF
TRBV11-2	TRBJ2-4	-	CASRPVRGKNIQYF
TRBV27	TRBJ2-7	TRBD2	CASSLHGLAGGPGEQYF
TRBV19	TRBJ2-2	-	CASSMYQRRNTGELFF
TRBV6-5	TRBJ1-4	TRBD1	CASSFTGVREKLFF
TRBV29-1	TRBJ2-1	TRBD2	CSARTSDYNEQFF
TRBV19	TRBJ1-5	TRBD1	CASTSRGLSNQPQHF
TRBV7-2	TRBJ2-1	TRBD2	CASSPRTSGYNEQFF
TRBV15	TRBJ1-1	-	CATSGFGQFGAGTEAFF
TRBV3-1/TRBV3-2	TRBJ2-5	TRBD2	CASSKTSGRVETQYF
TRBV12-3/TRBV12-4	TRBJ1-4	TRBD1	CASSRDSLGKLFF
TRBV15	TRBJ2-3	-	CATSRDRLAPADTQYF
TRBV4-1	TRBJ2-5	-	CASSQGPGLQYF
TRBV5-4	TRBJ2-7	TRBD2	CASSRAPGLAGGAYEQYF
TRBV5-4	TRBJ1-1	TRBD1	CASSLGLGDRGEAFF
TRBV11-2	TRBJ2-7	-	CASSLATATYEQYF
TRBV4-1	TRBJ2-7	-	CASSQDPSSSYEQYF